This TCR beta chain was documented in a study of blood T cell repertoires in COVID-19 (TCRdb year 2020). Regarding the complete study: The collaborator samples originated in the United States, Italy and Spain and spanned the acute and convalescent phases of COVID-19. The material from the prospective study consisted of cDNA or gDNA derived from T cells, B-cell-depleted T cells, or PBMCs. The dataset comprised deeply sampled blood TCRbeta repertoires from subjects exposed to, actively infected with, or recovered from COVID-19. The repertoires were made available in a free public database intended to serve as a resource for research on the immune response to SARS-CoV-2. Samples came from the ongoing ImmuneRACE study (first 160 participants) plus 1,254 subjects from 6 global collaborators. The sample metadata nearly always contained a de-identified subject ID, COVID-19 status, age in years and sex. Where HLA class I and class II types were available, the types were taken from metadata supplied by the sample provider, not from assay-based typing.

Here is what the overall study found, with its caveats: The amount of clinical and demographic metadata varied by source and participant and was provided uncurated.

The immunoSEQ Assay, a bias-controlled multiplex PCR, was used to amplify TCRbeta CDR3 regions from genomic DNA. Concerning the study's data processing: Nucleated cell counts per sample were estimated from amplification of reference gene primers within the assay. Sequence reads were collapsed and filtered to measure the absolute abundance of every unique TCRbeta CDR3 rearrangement. For each sample, productive Simpson clonality was calculated by taking the square root of Simpson's diversity index across productive rearrangements. The source is immuneACCESS, and TCRdb retained only in-frame sequences with V and J called. Part of the clones is not carried over; for the studies checked, unresolved V genes explain less than half of this, and the remainder is unexplained. Clonal size and the V and J genes are those of that table, whereas D and trimming came from the DNA. The sample table lists under 300,000 clones, 84% of them with a count of one. The ten biggest clones cover 3.4% of the sample.

As regards this clone: The antigen it recognizes is unknown. One base away there is no much larger clone; base qualities are not given.

Participants in the prospective study were enrolled through a virtual design, were aged 18 to 89 years, and lived in 24 United States geographic areas. To assign participants to cohorts, the prospective study relied on clinical history that participants themselves reported in a screening survey and a study questionnaire. Recovered participants in ImmuneRACE Cohort 3 were defined by two consecutive negative NP/OP PCR tests, clearance by a healthcare professional, or resolution of symptoms. In the prospective study, mobile phlebotomists collected whole blood, serum and a nasopharyngeal or oropharyngeal swab from each participant. Prospective study participants could optionally give additional blood draws and questionnaires over a roughly two-month period. Before DNA extraction, blood samples from the prospective study were shipped at room temperature or frozen. V is shortened by 6 bases, J by 7 bases, and the region joining them spans 19 bases. The CDR3 numbers 15 residues from cysteine through phenylalanine. The kept DNA is CDR3 alone, 45 bases in frame from the first base. CDR1 and CDR2 are drawn from the germline V gene (reference sequence): LNHDA, SQIVND.

This chain joins TRBV19 to TRBJ1-5; a tentative D call is TRBD1 (6 bases match). The sample consisted of PBMCs or T cells enriched from blood (not recorded which). This TCR was sampled from a man between 45 and 60 years old who had recovered from COVID-19. The CDR3 is CASRKQGGQNQPQHF. DNA sequence: TGTGCCAGTAGGAAACAGGGTGGACAGAACCAGCCCCAGCATTTT.